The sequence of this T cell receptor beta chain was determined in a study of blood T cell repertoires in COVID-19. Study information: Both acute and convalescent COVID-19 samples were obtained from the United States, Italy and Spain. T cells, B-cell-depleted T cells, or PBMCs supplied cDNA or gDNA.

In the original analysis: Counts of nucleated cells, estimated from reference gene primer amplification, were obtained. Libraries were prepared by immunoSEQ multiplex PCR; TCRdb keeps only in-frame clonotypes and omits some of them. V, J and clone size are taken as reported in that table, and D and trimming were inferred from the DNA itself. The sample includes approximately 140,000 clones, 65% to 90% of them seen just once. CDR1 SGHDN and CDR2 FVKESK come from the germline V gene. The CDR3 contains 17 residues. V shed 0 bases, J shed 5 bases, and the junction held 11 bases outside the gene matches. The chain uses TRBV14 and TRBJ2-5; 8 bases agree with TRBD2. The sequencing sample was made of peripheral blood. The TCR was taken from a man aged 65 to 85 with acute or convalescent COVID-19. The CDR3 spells CASSQEIMAGGGETQYF. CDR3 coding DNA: TGTGCCAGCAGCCAAGAAATTATGGCGGGAGGAGGGGAGACCCAGTACTTC.